In this sample, the clone carrying this TCR beta chain turned up a few times. Its target is not known. The sample is drawn from a study of cytomegalovirus exposure and HLA in healthy donors. General study points: The study recorded fewer than 200 TCR beta chains that were cytomegalovirus-associated.

60 Vbeta and 13 Jbeta primers were used in PCR. TCRdb's copy holds only in-frame clones and misses some; the assay was immunoSEQ multiplex PCR. The sample shows about 110,000 clones, about four fifths of them seen only once. Germline V gene sequence: CDR1 SEHNR, CDR2 FQNEAQ (reference sequence). The CDR3 totals 12 residues. V lost 1 base and J lost 7, with 7 bases in between. The sample comprised PBMCs. This chain connects TRBV7-9 to TRBJ1-2, with TRBD1 as a possible D gene (6 bases). This receptor was obtained from a young man in good health and CMV-seropositive. CDR3 in DNA: TGTGCCAGCAGCTTAGAACAGGGTGGCTACACCTTC. It specifies CASSLEQGGYTF. Drawing the rest from reference TRBV7-9 and TRBJ1-2, the complete variable domain is DTGVSQNPRHKITKRGQNVTFRCDPISEHNRLYWYRQTLGQGPEFLTYFQNEAQLEKSRLLSDRFSAERPKGSFSTLEIQRTEQGDSAMYLCASSLEQGGYTFGSGTRLTVV.